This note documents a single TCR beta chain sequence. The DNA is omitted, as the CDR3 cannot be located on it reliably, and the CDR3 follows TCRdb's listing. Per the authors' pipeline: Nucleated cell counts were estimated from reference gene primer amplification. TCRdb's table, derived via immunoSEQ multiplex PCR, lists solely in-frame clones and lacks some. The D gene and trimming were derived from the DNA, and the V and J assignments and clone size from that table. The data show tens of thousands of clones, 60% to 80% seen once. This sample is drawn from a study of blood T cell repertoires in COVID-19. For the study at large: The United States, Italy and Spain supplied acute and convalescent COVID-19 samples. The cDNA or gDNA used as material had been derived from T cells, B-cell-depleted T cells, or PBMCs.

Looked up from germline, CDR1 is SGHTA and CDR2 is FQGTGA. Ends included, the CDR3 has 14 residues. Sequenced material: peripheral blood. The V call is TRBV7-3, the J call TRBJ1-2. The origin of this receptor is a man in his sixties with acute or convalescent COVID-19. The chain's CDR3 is CASSFGSGERGYTF.